A selection of T cell receptor beta chains follows, all from one sample in a study of OX40 agonist ivuxolimab in advanced cancers. Here immunoSEQ multiplex PCR was the method, and the copy in TCRdb shows in-frame clones only, minus some. The sample contains 75,000 to 90,000 clones, more than 80% of which appear only once. Sequenced here: CD4+ or CD8+ T cells sorted from blood, sampled in a trial of the OX40 agonist ivuxolimab. The receptors come from an adult with an advanced solid tumor such as melanoma, head and neck, liver or kidney cancer. The CDR3 runs from the conserved cysteine through the conserved F or W. A D gene is named only where the DNA matches it firmly. Clone size, where shown, is once, few, many, or a class for clones that have expanded.

D gene,V gene,J gene,clone size,CDR3 protein,CDR3 DNA
NA,TRBV30,TRBJ2-7,NA,CAWTQGGYEQYF,TGTGCCTGGACCCAGGGGGGTTACGAGCAGTACTTC
NA,TRBV6-5,TRBJ2-7,NA,CASSYSHEQYF,TGTGCCAGCAGTTACTCCCACGAGCAGTACTTC
NA,TRBV13,TRBJ2-4,NA,CASSLIQGAKNIQYF,TGTGCCAGCAGCCTGATTCAGGGCGCCAAAAACATTCAGTACTTC
NA,TRBV6-5,TRBJ2-2,NA,CASSPDTGELFF,TGTGCCAGCAGCCCCGACACCGGGGAGCTGTTTTTT
NA,TRBV11-3,TRBJ2-1,NA,CASGSLSGEQFF,TGTGCCAGCGGGAGCTTATCTGGGGAGCAGTTCTTC
TRBD2,TRBV19,TRBJ2-1,NA,CASSPPGLAGGRVDEQFF,TGTGCCAGTAGTCCGCCGGGACTAGCGGGAGGGCGAGTGGATGAGCAGTTCTTC
TRBD1,TRBV25-1,TRBJ2-3,NA,CASSQTGTGVLTDTQYF,TGTGCCAGCAGTCAGACCGGGACAGGGGTCTTAACAGATACGCAGTATTTT
NA,TRBV10-3,TRBJ2-1,NA,CAISDLGSYNEQFF,TGTGCCATCAGTGACCTCGGGTCGTACAATGAGCAGTTCTTC
NA,TRBV6-1,TRBJ1-5,NA,CASSDVQADQPQHF,TGTGCCAGCAGTGACGTGCAGGCCGATCAGCCCCAGCATTTT
NA,TRBV4-1,TRBJ1-3,NA,CASSQDGVRGNTIYF,TGCGCCAGCAGCCAAGATGGGGTCCGAGGAAACACCATATATTTT
TRBD1,TRBV13,TRBJ1-2,NA,CASSLSGQDFGYTF,TGTGCCAGCAGCTTATCGGGACAGGACTTCGGCTACACCTTC
NA,TRBV5-4,TRBJ1-2,NA,CASSFPTIDTSYGYTF,TGTGCCAGCAGCTTCCCGACCATTGACACGTCCTATGGCTACACCTTC
NA,TRBV4-1,TRBJ1-1,NA,CASSLGNTEAFF,TGCGCCAGCAGCCTAGGGAACACTGAAGCTTTCTTT
NA,TRBV11-1,TRBJ1-1,NA,CASSVPGTGTEAFF,TGTGCCAGCAGCGTCCCGGGGACTGGCACTGAAGCTTTCTTT
TRBD1,TRBV28,TRBJ1-6,NA,CASSSTGDPSPLHF,TGTGCCAGCAGCAGTACAGGGGACCCTTCACCCCTCCACTTT
NA,TRBV6-5,TRBJ2-3,once,CASSYSNPPDTQYF,TGTGCCAGCAGTTACTCGAACCCCCCAGATACGCAGTATTTT
NA,TRBV7-2,TRBJ1-3,NA,CASSLPPWRTTGNTIYF,TGTGCCAGCAGCTTACCCCCCTGGCGGACGACAGGAAACACCATATATTTT
TRBD2,TRBV6-4,TRBJ2-1,NA,CASTLLAGVGNEQFF,TGTGCCAGCACTCTGCTAGCGGGGGTCGGGAATGAGCAGTTCTTC
TRBD1,TRBV4-2,TRBJ1-6,NA,CASSQGQGVNSPLHF,TGTGCCAGCAGCCAAGGACAGGGAGTAAATTCACCCCTCCACTTT
NA,TRBV2,TRBJ1-6,NA,CASSGWQTNSPLHF,TGTGCCAGCAGTGGGTGGCAGACTAATTCACCCCTCCACTTT
TRBD1,TRBV30,TRBJ1-2,NA,CAWNFLKGAGGYTF,TGTGCCTGGAATTTCCTTAAGGGGGCGGGTGGCTACACCTTC
NA,TRBV6-1,TRBJ2-7,NA,CASSDGSPYEQYF,TGTGCCAGCAGTGACGGGTCACCATACGAGCAGTACTTC
TRBD1,TRBV28,TRBJ2-1,NA,CASSWPGQGDNEQFF,TGTGCCAGCAGTTGGCCGGGACAGGGGGACAATGAGCAGTTCTTC
TRBD1,TRBV27,TRBJ1-2,NA,CATRGANYGYTF,TGTGCCACCAGGGGGGCTAACTATGGCTACACCTTC
NA,TRBV10-3,TRBJ2-1,NA,CAISEGGSNEQFF,TGTGCCATCAGTGAAGGTGGTAGCAATGAGCAGTTCTTC
NA,TRBV9,TRBJ2-1,NA,CASSVVPGPYNEQFF,TGTGCCAGCAGCGTAGTTCCAGGCCCCTACAATGAGCAGTTCTTC
TRBD2,TRBV5-5,TRBJ2-7,NA,CASSTGLVAYEQYF,TGTGCCAGCAGCACGGGACTAGTAGCCTACGAGCAGTACTTC
NA,TRBV28,TRBJ1-6,NA,CASSSRLGGSPLHF,TGTGCCAGCAGTTCGAGGTTGGGTGGTTCACCCCTCCACTTT
NA,TRBV7-2,TRBJ2-5,NA,CASTARGALMETQYF,TGTGCCAGCACCGCCCGAGGGGCGTTGATGGAGACCCAGTACTTC
TRBD1,TRBV5-6,TRBJ2-1,NA,CASSADRVYEQFF,TGTGCCAGCAGCGCGGACAGGGTGTATGAGCAGTTCTTC
NA,TRBV7-9,TRBJ1-3,NA,CATRGDSGNTIYF,TGTGCCACCCGGGGAGACTCTGGAAACACCATATATTTT
NA,TRBV6-5,TRBJ2-1,NA,CASSYSSQEQFF,TGTGCCAGCAGTTACTCGAGTCAAGAGCAGTTCTTC
NA,TRBV7-6,TRBJ2-2,NA,CASSSAANTGELFF,TGTGCCAGCAGCTCGGCCGCGAACACCGGGGAGCTGTTTTTT
NA,TRBV6-6,TRBJ1-3,once,CASIGGSGNTIYF,TGTGCCAGCATCGGGGGCTCTGGAAACACCATATATTTT
TRBD1,TRBV4-3,TRBJ1-3,NA,CASSQDSTGPSGNTIYF,TGCGCCAGCAGCCAAGACTCGACAGGGCCCTCTGGAAACACCATATATTTT
NA,TRBV4-1,TRBJ2-7,NA,CASSQDWETEQYF,TGCGCCAGCAGCCAAGACTGGGAGACGGAGCAGTACTTC
TRBD2,TRBV27,TRBJ2-1,NA,CASSLLAGGYNEQFF,TGTGCCAGCAGTTTACTAGCGGGGGGTTACAATGAGCAGTTCTTC
TRBD2,TRBV6-4,TRBJ2-3,many,CASSVTSGGTDTQYF,TGTGCCAGCAGTGTCACTAGCGGGGGGACAGATACGCAGTATTTT
TRBD2,TRBV4-3,TRBJ2-1,few,CASSQGTSPYVEQFF,TGCGCCAGCAGCCAAGGGACTAGCCCCTATGTGGAGCAGTTCTTC
NA,TRBV19,TRBJ1-2,NA,CASSTDNYGYTF,TGTGCCAGTAGCACAGATAACTATGGCTACACCTTC
TRBD1,TRBV11-3,TRBJ1-3,NA,CASSEAGQGGNTIYF,TGTGCCAGCAGCGAGGCCGGACAGGGGGGAAACACCATATATTTT
TRBD2,TRBV7-3,TRBJ2-1,NA,CASSQTAGGLNEQFF,TGTGCCAGCAGCCAAACGGCGGGGGGGCTCAATGAGCAGTTCTTC
NA,TRBV13,TRBJ2-3,NA,CASSPYTDTQYF,TGTGCCAGCAGCCCATACACAGATACGCAGTATTTT
NA,TRBV9,TRBJ2-3,NA,CASSVDHTQYF,TGTGCCAGCAGCGTGGACCATACGCAGTATTTT
TRBD1,TRBV30,TRBJ2-1,NA,CAWNIQGPGDEQFF,TGTGCCTGGAACATACAGGGGCCCGGGGATGAGCAGTTCTTC
NA,TRBV7-8,TRBJ1-5,NA,CASSMDGEQPQHF,TGTGCCAGCAGCATGGACGGGGAGCAGCCCCAGCATTTT
NA,TRBV10-3,TRBJ2-1,NA,CAISEGQPENEQFF,TGTGCCATCAGTGAGGGACAGCCCGAAAATGAGCAGTTCTTC
NA,TRBV11-3,TRBJ1-3,NA,CASSSNRDDSGNTIYF,TGTGCCAGCAGCTCGAACCGGGACGACTCTGGAAACACCATATATTTT
NA,TRBV6-5,TRBJ2-5,NA,CASSYGWAETQYF,TGTGCCAGCAGTTACGGTTGGGCAGAGACCCAGTACTTC
TRBD1,TRBV2,TRBJ2-7,NA,CASSEAKEPQGISNF,TGTGCCAGCAGTGAAGCCAAAGAACCACAGGGGATTTCGAACTTC
TRBD2,TRBV27,TRBJ2-1,NA,CASSSLAGFTNEQFF,TGTGCCAGCAGTTCACTAGCGGGGTTTACTAATGAGCAGTTCTTC
NA,TRBV5-1,TRBJ1-2,NA,CASSLVPASYGYTF,TGCGCCAGCAGCTTGGTCCCAGCCTCCTATGGCTACACCTTC
TRBD2,TRBV30,TRBJ2-1,NA,CAWTAGVYNEQFF,TGTGCCTGGACAGCGGGAGTCTACAATGAGCAGTTCTTC
NA,TRBV29-1,TRBJ2-7,NA,CSVLGVHSYEQYF,TGCAGCGTTCTGGGGGTGCACTCCTACGAGCAGTACTTC
NA,TRBV6-5,TRBJ1-2,NA,CASSSTMGREDGYTF,TGTGCCAGCAGTTCCACGATGGGGAGAGAGGATGGCTACACCTTC
NA,TRBV9,TRBJ1-3,NA,CASSPSGGSGNTIYF,TGTGCCAGCAGCCCAAGCGGGGGCTCTGGAAACACCATATATTTT
TRBD1,TRBV6-9,TRBJ1-5,NA,CASSWGQGPNQPQHF,TGTGCCAGCAGTTGGGGACAGGGGCCCAATCAGCCCCAGCATTTT
NA,TRBV7-8,TRBJ1-5,NA,CASSLDGEGQPQHF,TGTGCCAGCAGCTTAGATGGGGAGGGTCAGCCCCAGCATTTT